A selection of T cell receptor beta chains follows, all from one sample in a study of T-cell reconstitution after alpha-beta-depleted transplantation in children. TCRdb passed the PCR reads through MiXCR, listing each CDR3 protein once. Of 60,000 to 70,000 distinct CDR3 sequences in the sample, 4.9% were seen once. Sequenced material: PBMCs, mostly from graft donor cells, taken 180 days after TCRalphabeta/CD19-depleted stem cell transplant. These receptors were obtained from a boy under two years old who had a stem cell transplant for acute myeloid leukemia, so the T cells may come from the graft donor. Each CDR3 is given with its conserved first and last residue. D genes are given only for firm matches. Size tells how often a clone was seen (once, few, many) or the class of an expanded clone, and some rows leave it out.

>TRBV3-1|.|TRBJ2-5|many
TGTGCCAGCAGCCAAGATGTTGAGACCCAGTACTTC
CASSQDVETQYF
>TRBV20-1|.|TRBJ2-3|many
TGCAGTGCTCGACAGGTCACAGATACGCAGTATTTT
CSARQVTDTQYF
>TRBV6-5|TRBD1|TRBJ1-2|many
TGTGCCAGCAGCCCCATGACAGGGGATATTGGCTACACCTTC
CASSPMTGDIGYTF
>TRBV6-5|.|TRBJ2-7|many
TGTGCCAGCAGTCTATACCCGACGGCCCCTGGCGAGCAGTACTTC
CASSLYPTAPGEQYF
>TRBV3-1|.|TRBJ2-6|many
TGTGCCAGCAGCCAAGATCTGGGGCCCTCGGGGGCCAACGTCCTGACTTTC
CASSQDLGPSGANVLTF
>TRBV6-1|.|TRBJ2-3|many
TGTGCCAGCCTAGGGAGGGGGCGGCAAGATACGCAGTATTTT
CASLGRGRQDTQYF
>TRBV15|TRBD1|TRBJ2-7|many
TGTGCCACCAGCGTGAGGTCCGGGACAGGGGGCCACGAGCAGTACTTC
CATSVRSGTGGHEQYF
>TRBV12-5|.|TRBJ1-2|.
TGTGCTAGTGGTTTTTGGGGGGTTTGGGGCTACACCTTC
CASGFWGVWGYTF
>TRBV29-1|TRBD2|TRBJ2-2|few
TGCAGCGTCTCTACTAGCGGGGCCTCGACCACCGGGGAGCTGTTTTTT
CSVSTSGASTTGELFF
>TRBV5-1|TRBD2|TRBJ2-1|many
TGCGCCAGCAGCTTGGTGGCGGGGGACTACAATGAGCAGTTCTTC
CASSLVAGDYNEQFF
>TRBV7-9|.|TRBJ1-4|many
TGTGCCAGCAGCTCCCAAGCAACTAATGAAAAACTGTTTTTT
CASSSQATNEKLFF
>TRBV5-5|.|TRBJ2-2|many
TGTGCCAGCAGTTTTGGGCGCGGGGCCGGGGAGCTGTTTTTT
CASSFGRGAGELFF
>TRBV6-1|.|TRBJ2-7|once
TGTGCCAGCAGTCGGGACCCTGTAAGCGCCTACGAGCAGTACTTC
CASSRDPVSAYEQYF
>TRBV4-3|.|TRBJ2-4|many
TGCGCCAGCAGCCAAAATGCGGTCCACCCCGACCGTGTCAAAAACATTCAGTACTTC
CASSQNAVHPDRVKNIQYF
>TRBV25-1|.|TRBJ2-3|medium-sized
TGTGCCAGCCTATCTCGGCAAAGGGCAGATACGCAGTATTTT
CASLSRQRADTQYF
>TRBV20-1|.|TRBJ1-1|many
TGCAGTGCCGACAAGTCCGTCCTGGGCACTGAAGCTTTCTTT
CSADKSVLGTEAFF
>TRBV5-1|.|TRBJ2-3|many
TGCGCCAGCAGTTTGCCGGGAGATACGCAGTATTTT
CASSLPGDTQYF
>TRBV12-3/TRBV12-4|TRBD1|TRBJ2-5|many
TGTGCCAGCAGTGCCAACAGGGGTTTGGAGACCCAGTACTTC
CASSANRGLETQYF
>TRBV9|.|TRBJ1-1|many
TGTGCCAGCAGCCTGGGACCGGACACTGAAGCTTTCTTT
CASSLGPDTEAFF
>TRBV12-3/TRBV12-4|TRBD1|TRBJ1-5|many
TGTGCCAGCAGACCCGGGACAGGGGGTTATTGGGACAATCAGCCCCAGCATTTT
CASRPGTGGYWDNQPQHF